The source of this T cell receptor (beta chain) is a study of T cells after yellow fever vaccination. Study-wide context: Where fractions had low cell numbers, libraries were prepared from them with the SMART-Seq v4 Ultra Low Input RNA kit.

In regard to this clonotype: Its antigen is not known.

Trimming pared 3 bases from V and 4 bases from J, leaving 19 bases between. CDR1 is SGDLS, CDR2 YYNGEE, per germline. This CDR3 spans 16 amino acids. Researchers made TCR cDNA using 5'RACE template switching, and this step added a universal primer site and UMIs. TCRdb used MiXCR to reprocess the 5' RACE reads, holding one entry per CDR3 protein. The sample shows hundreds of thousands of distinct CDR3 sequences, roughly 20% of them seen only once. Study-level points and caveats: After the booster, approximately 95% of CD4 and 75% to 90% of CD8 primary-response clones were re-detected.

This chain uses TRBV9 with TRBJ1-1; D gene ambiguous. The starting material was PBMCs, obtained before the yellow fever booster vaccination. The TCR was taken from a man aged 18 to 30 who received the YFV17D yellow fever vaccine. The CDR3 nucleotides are TGTGCCAGCAGCGCCAACCTGGCGGACCCGAGCACTGAAGCTTTCTTT. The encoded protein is CASSANLADPSTEAFF.